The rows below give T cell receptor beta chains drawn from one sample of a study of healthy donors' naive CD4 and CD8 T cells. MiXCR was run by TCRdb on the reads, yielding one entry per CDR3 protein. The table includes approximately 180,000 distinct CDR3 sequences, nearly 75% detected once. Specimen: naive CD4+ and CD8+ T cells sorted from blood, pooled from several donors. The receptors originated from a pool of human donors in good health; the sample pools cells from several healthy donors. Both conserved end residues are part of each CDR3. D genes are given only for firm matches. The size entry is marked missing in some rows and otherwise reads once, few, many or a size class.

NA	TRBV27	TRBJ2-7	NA	CASSPTLSYEQYF	TGTGCCAGCAGTCCAACCCTCTCCTACGAGCAGTACTTC
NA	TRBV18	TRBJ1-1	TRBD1	CASSPDRRGQGGSTEAFF	TGTGCCAGCTCACCAGACCGACGGGGACAGGGCGGGAGCACTGAAGCTTTCTTT
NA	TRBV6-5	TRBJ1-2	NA	CASSYETVLYGYTF	TGTGCCAGCAGTTACGAGACAGTCCTTTATGGCTACACCTTC
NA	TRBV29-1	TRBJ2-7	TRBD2	CSITSGGNEQYF	TGCAGCATCACTAGCGGGGGAAACGAGCAGTACTTC
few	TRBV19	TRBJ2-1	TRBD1	CASSIGQGIYNEQFF	TGTGCCAGTAGTATTGGACAGGGAATTTACAATGAGCAGTTCTTC
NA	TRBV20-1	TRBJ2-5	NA	CSARAVQPETQYF	TGCAGTGCTAGGGCGGTCCAACCGGAGACCCAGTACTTC
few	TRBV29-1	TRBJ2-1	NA	CSVEDPRSSYNEQFF	TGCAGCGTTGAAGACCCACGAAGCTCCTACAATGAGCAGTTCTTC
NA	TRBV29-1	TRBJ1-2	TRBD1	CSVPGGAGYTF	TGCAGCGTCCCAGGGGGCGCGGGCTACACCTTC
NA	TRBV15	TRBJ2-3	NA	CATSRTERGYTQYF	TGTGCCACCAGCAGGACCGAGAGGGGGTATACGCAGTATTTT
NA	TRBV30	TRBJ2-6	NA	CAWSVPGGANVLTF	TGTGCCTGGAGTGTACCGGGTGGGGCCAACGTCCTGACTTTC
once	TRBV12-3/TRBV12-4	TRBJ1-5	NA	CASTVEGVSNQPQHF	TGTGCCAGCACCGTAGAAGGAGTTAGCAATCAGCCCCAGCATTTT
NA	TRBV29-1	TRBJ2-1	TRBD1	CSVGRGQGEGEQFF	TGCAGCGTCGGTCGGGGACAGGGGGAAGGTGAGCAGTTCTTC
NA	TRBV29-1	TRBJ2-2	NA	CSVFKRDSNTGELFF	TGCAGCGTTTTCAAACGGGACTCGAACACCGGGGAGCTGTTTTTT
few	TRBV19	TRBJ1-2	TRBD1	CASSAGTAETDGYTF	TGTGCCAGTAGCGCCGGGACAGCGGAGACCGATGGCTACACCTTC
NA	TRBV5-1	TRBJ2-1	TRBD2	CASRSTGLEGNEQFF	TGCGCCAGCAGATCAACGGGACTAGAGGGCAATGAGCAGTTCTTC
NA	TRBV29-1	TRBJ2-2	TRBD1	CSVAIRGGNTGELFF	TGCAGCGTTGCTATCAGAGGGGGCAACACCGGGGAGCTGTTTTTT
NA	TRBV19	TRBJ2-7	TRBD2	CASSIYGTSDYEQYF	TGTGCCAGTAGTATCTACGGGACTAGCGACTACGAGCAGTACTTC
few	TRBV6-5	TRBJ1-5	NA	CASSYVAGQPQHF	TGTGCCAGCAGTTACGTGGCGGGTCAGCCCCAGCATTTT
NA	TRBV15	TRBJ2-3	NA	CATSTLDISTDTQYF	TGTGCCACCAGCACCCTGGACATAAGCACAGATACGCAGTATTTT
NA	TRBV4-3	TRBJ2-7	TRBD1	CASSQDGRGQGRYEQYF	TGCGCCAGCAGCCAAGATGGTCGCGGACAGGGAAGGTACGAGCAGTACTTC
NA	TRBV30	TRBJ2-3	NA	CAWSAQLDIDTQYF	TGTGCCTGGAGTGCCCAGCTCGACATCGATACGCAGTATTTT
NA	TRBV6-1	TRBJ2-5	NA	CASSGDRDWETQYF	TGTGCCAGCAGTGGCGACAGGGACTGGGAGACCCAGTACTTC
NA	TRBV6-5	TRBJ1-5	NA	CASSPGPANRQPQHF	TGTGCCAGCAGTCCCGGGCCCGCGAACAGGCAGCCCCAGCATTTT
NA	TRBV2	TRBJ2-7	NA	CASIRVLYEQYF	TGTGCCAGCATCAGGGTCCTCTACGAGCAGTACTTC
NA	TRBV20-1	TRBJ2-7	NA	CSAGSGYEQYF	TGCAGTGCTGGGAGCGGGTACGAGCAGTACTTC
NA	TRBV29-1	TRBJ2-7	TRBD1	CSVKADRGYEQYF	TGCAGCGTAAAAGCGGACAGGGGCTACGAGCAGTACTTC
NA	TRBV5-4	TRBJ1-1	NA	CASSHDSTEAFF	TGTGCCAGCAGCCATGACTCCACTGAAGCTTTCTTT
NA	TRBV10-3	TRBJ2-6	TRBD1	CATGQGVAGANVLTF	TGTGCCACAGGACAGGGTGTCGCTGGGGCCAACGTCCTGACTTTC
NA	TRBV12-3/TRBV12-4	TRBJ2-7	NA	CASSSGAGGFGEQYF	TGTGCCAGCAGTTCCGGGGCCGGCGGCTTTGGCGAGCAGTACTTC
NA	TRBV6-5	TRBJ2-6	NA	CAISEQQSSGANVLTF	TGTGCCATCAGTGAGCAGCAGAGCTCTGGGGCCAACGTCCTGACTTTC
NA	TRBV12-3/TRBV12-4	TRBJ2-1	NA	CASRSRDYNEQFF	TGTGCCAGCCGGAGCAGGGATTACAATGAGCAGTTCTTC
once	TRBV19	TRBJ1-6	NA	CASRVDRNSPLHF	TGTGCGAGTAGGGTCGACCGGAATTCACCCCTCCACTTT
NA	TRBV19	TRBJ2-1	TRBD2	CASSVLAGGVKEQFF	TGTGCCAGTAGTGTACTAGCGGGAGGTGTAAAGGAGCAGTTCTTC
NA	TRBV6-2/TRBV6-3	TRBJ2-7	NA	CASSYLARYEQYF	TGTGCCAGCAGTTACTTGGCTCGCTACGAGCAGTACTTC
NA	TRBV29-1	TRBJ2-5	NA	CSVDRTVSETQYF	TGCAGCGTAGACCGGACAGTTTCAGAGACCCAGTACTTC
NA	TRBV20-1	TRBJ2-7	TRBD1	CSARAPGTGFYEQYF	TGCAGTGCTAGAGCCCCCGGGACAGGGTTCTACGAGCAGTACTTC
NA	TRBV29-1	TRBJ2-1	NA	CSATHYNEQFF	TGCAGCGCTACCCATTACAATGAGCAGTTCTTC
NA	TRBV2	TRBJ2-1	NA	CASSEVEKYNEQFF	TGTGCCAGCAGTGAGGTAGAGAAATACAATGAGCAGTTCTTC
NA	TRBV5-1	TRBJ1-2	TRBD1	CASSFTGTDPRGDYGYTF	TGCGCCAGCAGCTTTACCGGGACAGACCCAAGAGGGGACTATGGCTACACCTTC
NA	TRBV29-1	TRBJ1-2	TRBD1	CSVPGQGAGYTF	TGCAGCGTCCCGGGACAGGGGGCTGGCTACACCTTC
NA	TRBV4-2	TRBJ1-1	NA	CASSQSAGHLTEAFF	TGCGCCAGCAGCCAAAGTGCAGGGCACCTCACTGAAGCTTTCTTT
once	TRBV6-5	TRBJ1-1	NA	CASSSDRMNTEAFF	TGTGCCAGCAGTTCCGACAGAATGAACACTGAAGCTTTCTTT
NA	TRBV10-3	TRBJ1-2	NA	CAISDPQAQGYGYTF	TGTGCCATCAGTGACCCGCAGGCCCAGGGCTATGGCTACACCTTC
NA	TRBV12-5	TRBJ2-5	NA	CASSPTTETQYF	TGTGCCAGCAGTCCGACAACAGAGACCCAGTACTTC
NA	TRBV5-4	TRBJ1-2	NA	CASSLVAGQNYGYTF	TGTGCCAGCAGCTTGGTCGCAGGACAGAACTATGGCTACACCTTC
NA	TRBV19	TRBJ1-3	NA	CASSTGGSGNTIYF	TGTGCCAGTAGTACCGGAGGATCTGGAAACACCATATATTTT
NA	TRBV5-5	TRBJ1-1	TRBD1	CASSPWTGNTEAFF	TGTGCCAGCAGCCCGTGGACAGGGAACACTGAAGCTTTCTTT
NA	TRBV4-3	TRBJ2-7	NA	CASSQAVAIYEQYF	TGCGCCAGCAGCCAGGCAGTGGCTATCTACGAGCAGTACTTC
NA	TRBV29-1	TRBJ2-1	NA	CSVLSNEQFF	TGCAGCGTCCTCTCCAATGAGCAGTTCTTC
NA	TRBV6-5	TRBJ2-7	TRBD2	CASSLTSGTSYEQYF	TGTGCCAGCAGTTTGACTAGCGGGACTTCCTACGAGCAGTACTTC
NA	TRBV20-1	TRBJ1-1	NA	CSARGTRDIAGDTEAFF	TGCAGTGCTAGAGGGACCCGGGACATTGCGGGGGACACTGAAGCTTTCTTT
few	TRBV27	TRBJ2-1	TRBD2	CASSPPTSGRRNEQFF	TGTGCCAGCAGTCCTCCAACTAGCGGGAGAAGGAATGAGCAGTTCTTC
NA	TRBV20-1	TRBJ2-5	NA	CSARRLAEETQYF	TGCAGTGCTAGGCGTTTAGCGGAAGAGACCCAGTACTTC
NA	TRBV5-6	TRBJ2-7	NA	CASNQEWGPDYEQYF	TGTGCCAGCAACCAGGAGTGGGGACCGGACTACGAGCAGTACTTC
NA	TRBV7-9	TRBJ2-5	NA	CASRSGAGETQYF	TGTGCCAGCAGATCCGGGGCGGGGGAGACCCAGTACTTC
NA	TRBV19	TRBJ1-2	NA	CASSIDDGTRYGYTF	TGTGCCAGTAGTATAGACGATGGGACACGCTATGGCTACACCTTC
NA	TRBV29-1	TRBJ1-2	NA	CSVDFRSGTDNYGYTF	TGCAGCGTTGATTTCAGGAGCGGGACCGACAACTATGGCTACACCTTC
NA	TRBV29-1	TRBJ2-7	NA	CSVESTLSYEQYF	TGCAGCGTTGAGAGCACCCTGAGCTACGAGCAGTACTTC
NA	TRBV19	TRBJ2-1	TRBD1	CASSVGQGSFDEQFF	TGTGCCAGTAGTGTAGGACAGGGTTCGTTCGATGAGCAGTTCTTC